This T cell receptor (beta chain) was profiled in a study of T-cell reconstitution after alpha-beta-depleted transplantation in children. The CDR3 covers 17 residues. With 3 bases clipped from V and 0 bases from J, the junction kept 11 bases outside the gene matches. The germline V gene encodes CDR1 MDHEN and CDR2 SYDVKM. Unique molecular identifiers featured in how the TCRbeta library was prepared. TCRdb processed the PCR reads anew with MiXCR; each CDR3 protein has one entry. The sample comprises 240,000 or so distinct CDR3 sequences, 12% of which are singletons, and 2.6% rests with the top ten. The rearrangement joins TRBV28 to TRBJ2-7; TRBD2 matches 7 bases. The sample consisted of PBMCs from the stem cell graft donor, taken from the stem cell graft. The sequence was obtained from a human donor who donated a stem cell graft to a child with acute lymphoblastic leukemia. CDR3 sequence reads: CASSFPPASGFSYEQYF. The CDR3 DNA follows: TGTGCCAGCAGTTTTCCACCGGCTAGCGGCTTCTCCTACGAGCAGTACTTC.